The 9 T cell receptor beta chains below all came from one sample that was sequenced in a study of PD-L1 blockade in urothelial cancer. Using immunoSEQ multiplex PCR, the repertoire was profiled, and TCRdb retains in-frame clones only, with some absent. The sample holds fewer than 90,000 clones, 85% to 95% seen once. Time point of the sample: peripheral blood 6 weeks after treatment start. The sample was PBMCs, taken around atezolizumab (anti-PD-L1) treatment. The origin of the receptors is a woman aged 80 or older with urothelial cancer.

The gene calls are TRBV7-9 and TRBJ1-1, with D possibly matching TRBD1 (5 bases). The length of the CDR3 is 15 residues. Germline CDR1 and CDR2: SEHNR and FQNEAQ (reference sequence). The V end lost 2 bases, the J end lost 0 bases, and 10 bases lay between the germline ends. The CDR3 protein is CASSLSSGMNTEAFF. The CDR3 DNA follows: TGTGCCAGCAGCTTATCTTCAGGGATGAACACTGAAGCTTTCTTT.

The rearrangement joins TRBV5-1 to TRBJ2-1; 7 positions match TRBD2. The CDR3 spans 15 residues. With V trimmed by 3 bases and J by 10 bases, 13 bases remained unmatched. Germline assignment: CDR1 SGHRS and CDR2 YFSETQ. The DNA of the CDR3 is TGCGCCAGCAGCTGGGGGGGTGGCAGAGCAGGGGAGCAGTTCTTC. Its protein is CASSWGGGRAGEQFF.

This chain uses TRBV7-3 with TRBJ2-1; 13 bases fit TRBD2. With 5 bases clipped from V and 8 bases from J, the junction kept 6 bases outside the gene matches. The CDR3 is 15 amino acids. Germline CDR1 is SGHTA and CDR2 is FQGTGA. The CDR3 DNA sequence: TGTGCCAGCAGCCCAGGGACTAGCGGGACCGATGAGCAGTTCTTC. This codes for CASSPGTSGTDEQFF. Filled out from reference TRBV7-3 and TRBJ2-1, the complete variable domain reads GAGVSQTPSNKVTEKGKYVELRCDPISGHTALYWYRQSLGQGPEFLIYFQGTGAADDSGLPNDRFFAVRPEGSVSTLKIQRTERGDSAVYLCASSPGTSGTDEQFFGPGTRLTVL.

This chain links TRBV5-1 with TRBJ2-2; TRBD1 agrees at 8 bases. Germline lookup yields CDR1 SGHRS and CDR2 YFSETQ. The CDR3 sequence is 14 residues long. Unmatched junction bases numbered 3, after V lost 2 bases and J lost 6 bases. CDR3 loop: CASSLDRGAGELFF. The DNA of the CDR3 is TGCGCCAGCAGCTTAGACAGGGGAGCCGGGGAGCTGTTTTTT.

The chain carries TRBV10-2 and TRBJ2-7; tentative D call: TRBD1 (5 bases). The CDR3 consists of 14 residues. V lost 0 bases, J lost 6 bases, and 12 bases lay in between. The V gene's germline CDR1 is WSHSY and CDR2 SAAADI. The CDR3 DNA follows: TGCGCCAGCAGTGAGTCGGGCAGGGTAGGCGAGCAGTACTTC. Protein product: CASSESGRVGEQYF.

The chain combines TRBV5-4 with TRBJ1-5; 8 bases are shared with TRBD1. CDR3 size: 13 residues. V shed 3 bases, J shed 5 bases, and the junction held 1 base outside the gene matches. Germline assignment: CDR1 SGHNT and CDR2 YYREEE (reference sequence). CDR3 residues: CASSSGQDQPQHF. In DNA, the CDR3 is TGTGCCAGCAGCTCGGGACAGGATCAGCCCCAGCATTTT.

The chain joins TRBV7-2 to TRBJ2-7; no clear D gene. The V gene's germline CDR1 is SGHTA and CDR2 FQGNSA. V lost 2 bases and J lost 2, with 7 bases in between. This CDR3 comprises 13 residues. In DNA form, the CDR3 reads TGTGCCAGCAGCTTAATGGCAGCCTACGAGCAGTACTTC. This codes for CASSLMAAYEQYF.

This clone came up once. The CDR3 sequence: CASSNNVGSEGYGYTF. The CDR3 DNA sequence: TGCGCCAGCAGTAATAATGTTGGATCGGAGGGCTATGGCTACACCTTC. The chain recombines TRBV5-1 with TRBJ1-2; D not certain. There are 16 residues in the CDR3. Trimming took off 5 bases at V and 4 bases at J, with 21 bases between the two ends. Per the germline V gene, CDR1 is SGHRS and CDR2 is YFSETQ.

DNA of the CDR3: TGTGCCAGCAGTTACACGAACAGAGGACAGAGTGAAGCTTTCTTT. Translation: CASSYTNRGQSEAFF. The J gene is TRBJ1-1, the V gene TRBV6-6; maybe TRBD1 (6 bases). The germline CDR1 and CDR2 sequences are MNHNY and SVGAGI (reference sequence). V dropped 2 bases and J dropped 7 bases, with 17 bases sitting between them. The CDR3 runs to 15 residues.